Shown below are 13 T cell receptor beta chains from a single sample sequenced in a study of human T cells and chemical hapten exposure. Each CDR3 protein is one row after TCRdb ran MiXCR on the RACE reads. The sample has roughly 86,000 distinct CDR3 sequences, roughly a tenth seen once; the top ten hold 2% to 2.5%. Time point here: patch test 1, 2 weeks after DPC sensitization. Noted treatment: therapeutic diphenylcyclopropenone sensitization with weekly scalp DPC. The material sequenced was whole blood, taken in connection with sensitization to the hapten diphenylcyclopropenone (DPC). The origin of the receptors is a man aged 35-49 years with alopecia areata. Some clones in this sample may be carry-over from other donors' samples.

This clonotype was observed a few times. J is TRBJ2-5 and V is TRBV13, with D unresolved. V lost 0 bases to trimming and J lost 4 bases, with 12 bases between them. Looked up from germline, CDR1 is PRHDT and CDR2 is FYEKMQ (reference sequence). This CDR3 contains 15 residues. The CDR3 nucleotides are TGTGCCAGCAGCTTAGGGAGCGACACTTTAGAGACCCAGTACTTC. Translation: CASSLGSDTLETQYF.

This clonotype was found a few times. The rearrangement links TRBV6-2 or TRBV6-3 to TRBJ2-1; 8 bases line up with TRBD2. CDR1 is MNHEY, CDR2 SVGEGT, per germline. This CDR3 contains 16 residues. With 5 bases clipped from V and 1 base from J, the junction kept 7 bases outside the gene matches. This chain's CDR3 is CASSRRAGVSYNEQFF. CDR3 nucleotide sequence: TGTGCCAGCAGTCGAAGAGCGGGAGTGTCCTACAATGAGCAGTTCTTC.

This chain links TRBV6-2 or TRBV6-3 with TRBJ1-3; tentative D call: TRBD1 (5 bases). There are 14 residues in the CDR3. Trimming stripped 6 bases from V and 0 bases from J, with 9 bases between. CDR1 MNHEY and CDR2 SVGEGT come from the germline V gene. The CDR3 DNA sequence: TGTGCCAGCAGCTCCCAGGGCTCTGGAAACACCATATATTTT. This codes for CASSSQGSGNTIYF.

The chain has TRBV24-1 and TRBJ2-1, with a weak D call TRBD1 (6 bases). Trimming cost V 4 bases and J 8 bases, with 17 bases left between them. Per germline, CDR1 KGHDR and CDR2 SFDVKD. The CDR3 spans 15 residues. The CDR3, as DNA: TGTGCCACCAGTGAGGTGGGGGCGCGATTGGATGAGCAGTTCTTC. Encoded protein: CATSEVGARLDEQFF.

The chain couples TRBV2 to TRBJ2-5; 8 nucleotides agree with TRBD1. The CDR3 contains 15 residues. The germline gives CDR1 SNHLY, CDR2 FYNNEI. V lost 6 bases to trimming and J lost 4 bases; unmatched junction nucleotides: 10. The CDR3 sequence: CASRAQGAGGETQYF. DNA of the CDR3: TGTGCCAGCAGGGCTCAGGGGGCAGGAGGAGAGACCCAGTACTTC.

V usage is TRBV30 and J usage is TRBJ2-5; a weak D match, TRBD1 (6 bases). Germline V lookup: CDR1 GTSNPN, CDR2 SVGIG (reference sequence). Trimming took 0 bases from V and 5 from J, leaving 13 bases between them. This CDR3 spans 14 amino acids. CDR3 sequence: CAWSVNGGAETQYF. DNA for the CDR3: TGTGCCTGGAGTGTAAATGGGGGCGCGGAGACCCAGTACTTC.

This clonotype has just a few counts. The chain joins TRBV5-5 to TRBJ1-5, with D perhaps matching TRBD1 (6 bases). The CDR3 has 17 amino acids. Deletions cut 3 bases from V and 1 base from J, with 17 bases between. CDR1 SGHKS and CDR2 YYEKEE come from the germline V gene (reference sequence). Here the CDR3 reads CASSWGRPGASNQPQHF. DNA for the CDR3: TGTGCCAGCAGCTGGGGTCGTCCGGGGGCAAGCAATCAGCCCCAGCATTTT. Supplemented by reference TRBV5-5 and TRBJ1-5, the full variable domain reads DAGVTQSPTHLIKTRGQQVTLRCSPISGHKSVSWYQQVLGQGPQFIFQYYEKEERGRGNFPDRFSARQFPNYSSELNVNALLLGDSALYLCASSWGRPGASNQPQHFGDGTRLSIL.

This clonotype was recorded at least ten times. CDR3 region: CASSQGSAGYEQYV. Written as DNA, the CDR3 is TGTGCCAGCAGCCAAGGCTCGGCGGGTTACGAGCAGTACGTC. The chain couples TRBV3-1 to TRBJ2-7, with D possibly matching TRBD2 (5 bases). This CDR3 spans 14 amino acids. The V end lost 1 base, the J end lost 4 bases, and 11 bases lay between the germline ends. CDR1 is LGHDT and CDR2 is YNNKEL in the germline V gene (reference sequence).

This rearrangement joins TRBV6-6 to TRBJ2-7; D not certain. This CDR3 spans 14 amino acids. V dropped 2 bases and J dropped 1 base, with 9 bases sitting between them. CDR1 is MNHNY and CDR2 is SVGAGI in the germline V gene (reference sequence). In DNA form, the CDR3 reads TGTGCCAGCAGTTACGGATCTCCTTCCTACGAGCAGTACGTC. Its translation is CASSYGSPSYEQYV.

The chain has TRBV7-9 and TRBJ2-7, with TRBD2 as a possible D gene (5 bases). The CDR3 contains 14 residues. Germline V gives CDR1 SEHNR, CDR2 FQNEAQ (reference sequence). Trimming cost V 5 bases and J 0 bases, with 11 bases left between them. CDR3 DNA sequence: TGTGCCAGCAGCGTCACTAGGAGCTCCTACGAGCAGTACTTC. Amino acids: CASSVTRSSYEQYF.

This clonotype was seen at least ten times. V and J are TRBV24-1 and TRBJ2-7, with a weak D call TRBD1 (6 bases). V lost 2 bases, J lost 6 bases, and 7 bases lay in between. The CDR3 spans 12 residues. Germline CDR1 is KGHDR and CDR2 is SFDVKD. The CDR3 sequence is CATSDSGAEQYV. CDR3 nucleotide sequence: TGTGCCACCAGTGATTCAGGGGCCGAGCAGTACGTC.

This clonotype was observed a few times. The V gene is TRBV28, the J gene TRBJ2-5, with TRBD1 identical over 7 bases. Germline CDR1 is MDHEN and CDR2 is SYDVKM. Losses at the gene ends were 6 bases for V and 4 bases for J; bases not matched to a gene: 2. This CDR3 region has 12 residues. CDR3 amino acids: CASRSGGETQYF. The DNA for the CDR3 is TGTGCCAGCAGGTCAGGGGGAGAGACCCAGTACTTC.

The gene calls are TRBV6-1 and TRBJ2-7; 12 bases line up with TRBD2. Germline CDR1 reads MNHNS; CDR2 reads SASEGT. Trimming removed 3 bases from V and 0 bases from J; junction bases left unmatched: 3. The CDR3 is 16 amino acids. In DNA, the CDR3 is TGTGCCAGCAGTGAGCGACTAGCGGGAGTCTCCTACGAGCAGTACGTC. Translation gives CASSERLAGVSYEQYV.